Below, 25 T cell receptor beta chains from the same sample are listed, as sequenced in a study of T cell responses to AZD1222 COVID-19 vaccine. Clones were sequenced by immunoSEQ multiplex PCR, and TCRdb holds only the in-frame ones, with some missing. The data contain 55,000 to 90,000 clones, around 82% of them singletons. The sample consisted of peripheral blood, taken on day 0 of AZD1222 vaccination. The origin of the receptors is an adult in good health.

The V call is TRBV15, the J call TRBJ1-1; D perhaps matches TRBD1 (6 bases). Germline values: CDR1 LNHNV, CDR2 YYDKDF (reference sequence). The CDR3 spans 16 residues. Deletions cut 1 base from V and 3 bases from J, with 15 bases between. The CDR3 here is CATSRGPGGRHTEAFF. Here the CDR3 DNA reads TGTGCCACCAGCAGAGGGCCCGGGGGCCGTCACACTGAAGCTTTCTTT.

The V and J genes are TRBV7-3 and TRBJ2-2; 11 bases match TRBD2. The V and J ends lost 5 bases and 6 bases, in that order; junction bases with no gene match: 11. Germline V gives CDR1 SGHTA, CDR2 FQGTGA. CDR3 length: 17 amino acids. CDR3 nucleotide sequence: TGTGCCAGCAGCCCCCCGGGGGTAGCGGGGGGGCCCGGGGAGCTGTTTTTT. This codes for CASSPPGVAGGPGELFF.

The chain is built from TRBV12-3 or TRBV12-4 and TRBJ1-1; D gene ambiguous. The length of the CDR3 is 13 residues. Trimming stripped 6 bases from V and 6 bases from J, with 14 bases between. CDR3 region: CASRHPTQAEAFF. CDR3 bases: TGTGCCAGCAGACACCCGACCCAGGCTGAAGCTTTCTTT.

The CDR3 sequence: CASRDSPSTDTQYF. The DNA of the CDR3 is TGTGCCAGCAGGGACAGTCCTAGCACAGATACGCAGTATTTT. The chain has TRBV19 and TRBJ2-3; 7 positions agree with TRBD1. J was trimmed by 0 bases and V by 9 bases; bases with no gene match: 6. CDR3 length: 14 amino acids. Germline V lookup: CDR1 LNHDA, CDR2 SQIVND (reference sequence).

This clone was detected a few times. The chain is built from TRBV7-2 and TRBJ2-3; TRBD2 agrees at 7 bases. Trimming cost V 4 bases and J 2 bases; bases outside gene matches: 6. CDR1 and CDR2 (germline): SGHTA, FQGNSA. CDR3 length equals 15 residues. CDR3 protein: CASSSTSGDTDTQYF. DNA for the CDR3: TGTGCCAGCAGCTCCACAAGCGGGGACACAGATACGCAGTATTTT. Full variable domain (outside the CDR3, taken from reference TRBV7-2 and TRBJ2-3): GAGVSQSPSNKVTEKGKDVELRCDPISGHTALYWYRQSLGQGLEFLIYFQGNSAPDKSGLPSDRFSAERTGGSVSTLTIQRTQQEDSAVYLCASSSTSGDTDTQYFGPGTRLTVL.

This clone occurred a few times. The chain links TRBV5-1 to TRBJ1-6; 7 nucleotides agree with TRBD1. This CDR3 is 16 amino acids long. CDR1 and CDR2 (germline): SGHRS, YFSETQ. J gave up 6 bases and V 3 bases, and 9 bases lay outside the gene matches. The CDR3 DNA is TGCGCCAGCAGCTCCGGCCCCGGGACAGCTAATTCACCCCTCCACTTT. This gives the protein CASSSGPGTANSPLHF.

This chain connects TRBV6-2 or TRBV6-3 to TRBJ1-4, with D perhaps matching TRBD1 (5 bases). Germline CDR1 and CDR2: MNHEY and SVGEGT. CDR3 length: 16 amino acids. V gave up 6 bases and J gave up 9 bases, with 23 bases separating them. As DNA, the CDR3 is TGTGCCAGCAGCGACTCCTTGGGGCCCGTATCGAAAAAACTGTTTTTT. It is translated as CASSDSLGPVSKKLFF.

This chain joins TRBV5-1 and TRBJ1-5, with a possible D match to TRBD1 (6 bases). Looked up from germline, CDR1 is SGHRS and CDR2 is YFSETQ. This CDR3 comprises 15 residues. Trimming removed 3 bases at V and 3 bases at J, with 13 bases between. CDR3 residues: CASSYETGVNQPQHF. The CDR3 DNA follows: TGCGCCAGCAGCTACGAGACAGGCGTCAATCAGCCCCAGCATTTT.

The genes are TRBV7-3 and TRBJ2-2; D unresolved. This CDR3 has 14 amino acids. The V end was cut by 5 bases, the J end by 0 bases, with 7 bases between. CDR1 is SGHTA, CDR2 FQGTGA, per germline. The CDR3 reads CASSVDANTGELFF. Here the CDR3 DNA reads TGTGCCAGCAGCGTCGACGCGAACACCGGGGAGCTGTTTTTT.

This sequence joins TRBV5-1 and TRBJ1-6; 11 nucleotides align to TRBD1. Looked up from germline, CDR1 is SGHRS and CDR2 is YFSETQ. V shed 0 bases and J 10 bases; nucleotides not matched to a gene: 3. The CDR3 spans 15 residues. For the CDR3, the DNA is TGCGCCAGCAGCTTGGAGGGACAGGGGGTATCACCCCTCCACTTT. It translates to CASSLEGQGVSPLHF.

This clone was counted a single time. The CDR3 here is CASSQGRTGGNEQFF. CDR3 DNA sequence: TGCGCCAGCAGCCAAGGCCGGACGGGGGGTAATGAGCAGTTCTTC. V gene TRBV4-3 combines with J gene TRBJ2-1; 7 bases fit TRBD2. With V trimmed by 1 base and J by 7 bases, 7 bases remained unmatched. The germline V gene has CDR1 LGHNA and CDR2 YSLEER. The CDR3 spans 15 residues.

Only one count was recorded for this clone. The chain joins TRBV9 to TRBJ1-1; 7 nucleotides match TRBD1. Germline CDR1 is SGDLS and CDR2 is YYNGEE. The CDR3 consists of 14 residues. After removal of 3 bases from V and 4 bases from J, the junction contained 6 bases not matched to a gene. The CDR3 here is CASSERTGVTEAFF. DNA for the CDR3: TGTGCCAGCAGCGAGAGAACAGGGGTCACTGAAGCTTTCTTT.

The gene calls are TRBV30 and TRBJ2-2; 10 positions agree with TRBD1. This CDR3 spans 15 amino acids. From germline, CDR1 is GTSNPN and CDR2 SVGIG (reference sequence). V trimming: 5 bases; J trimming: 6 bases; junction bases outside the gene matches: 9. CDR3 residues: CAWSWGQGLAGELFF. DNA of the CDR3: TGTGCCTGGTCCTGGGGACAGGGGTTGGCCGGGGAGCTGTTTTTT. Based on the CDR3 plus reference TRBV30 and TRBJ2-2, the full variable domain is SQTIHQWPATLVQPVGSPLSLECTVEGTSNPNLYWYRQAAGRGLQLLFYSVGIGQISSEVPQNLSASRPQDRQFILSSKKLLLSDSGFYLCAWSWGQGLAGELFFGEGSRLTVL.

This chain connects TRBV28 to TRBJ2-2; possibly TRBD1 for D (6 bases). CDR3 size: 15 residues. V was clipped by 6 bases and J by 6 bases, with 17 bases between them. Germline CDR1 is MDHEN and CDR2 is SYDVKM. The CDR3 DNA reads as TGTGCCAGCAGCCTAGCTCAGGGGTTATCCGGGGAGCTGTTTTTT. Translated: CASSLAQGLSGELFF.

J is TRBJ2-2 and V is TRBV28; 7 positions match TRBD1. CDR3 length: 17 amino acids. Germline V gives CDR1 MDHEN, CDR2 SYDVKM. The trim removed 7 bases at V and 1 base at J, leaving 12 bases unmatched. CDR3 in amino acids: CASTGPGTALNTGELFF. The CDR3 DNA reads as TGTGCCAGCACCGGACCCGGGACAGCACTGAACACCGGGGAGCTGTTTTTT.

The CDR3: CASSHMGYEQYF. In DNA form, the CDR3 reads TGTGCCAGCAGTCATATGGGGTACGAGCAGTACTTC. This chain joins TRBV9 and TRBJ2-7; D unclear. Germline V gives CDR1 SGDLS, CDR2 YYNGEE. V dropped 5 bases and J dropped 4 bases, with 10 bases sitting between them. This CDR3 comprises 12 residues.

The chain employs TRBV12-3 or TRBV12-4 and TRBJ2-1, with 7 bases that match TRBD2. The CDR3 runs 12 residues. V trimming: 5 bases; J trimming: 9 bases; junction bases outside the gene matches: 4. The CDR3 DNA follows: TGTGCCAGCAGTCCCAGCGGGGTTGAGCAGTTCTTC. This sequence encodes CASSPSGVEQFF.

The V gene is TRBV12-3 or TRBV12-4, the J gene TRBJ1-1; D is uncertain. Trimming shortened V by 7 bases and J by 0 bases, and 9 bases separated the two germline ends. The CDR3 runs 13 residues. CDR3 bases: TGTGCCAGCACCCCCGGGCTGAACACTGAAGCTTTCTTT. Protein product: CASTPGLNTEAFF.

The V call is TRBV7-9, the J call TRBJ1-1, with a tentative D call TRBD1 (5 bases). Trimming removed 7 bases at V and 8 bases at J, with 17 bases between. CDR1 and CDR2 (germline): SEHNR, FQNEAQ (reference sequence). The CDR3 loop spans 13 amino acids. The DNA of the CDR3 is TGTGCCAGCAACCAAGGGGCCAGCCGAGAAGCTTTCTTT. It encodes CASNQGASREAFF.

The V gene is TRBV29-1, the J gene TRBJ2-5; the D gene is possibly TRBD1 (6 bases). The CDR3 runs 14 residues. CDR1 and CDR2 from the germline V gene are SQVTM and ANQGSEA. V lost 2 bases, J lost 1 base, and 11 bases lay in between. The CDR3 sequence: CSVEPTGPQETQYF. The CDR3 nucleotides are TGCAGCGTTGAACCGACAGGTCCCCAAGAGACCCAGTACTTC.

This rearrangement joins TRBV5-4 to TRBJ1-6; 8 bases fit TRBD1. Losses at the gene ends were 0 bases for V and 7 bases for J; bases not matched to a gene: 0. Germline CDR1 and CDR2: SGHNT and YYREEE (reference sequence). This CDR3 comprises 14 residues. The CDR3 region is CASSLGQGNSPLHF. The CDR3 DNA reads as TGTGCCAGCAGCTTGGGACAGGGGAATTCACCCCTCCACTTT.

The chain is built from TRBV10-1 and TRBJ2-5, with D unclear. The V gene's germline CDR1 is WNHNN and CDR2 SYGVQD (reference sequence). Trimming took 4 bases from V and 5 from J, leaving 11 bases between them. The CDR3 runs 13 residues. The CDR3 sequence is CASSVHPEETQYF. The CDR3 DNA sequence: TGCGCCAGCAGTGTACACCCTGAGGAGACCCAGTACTTC.

The chain carries TRBV23-1 and TRBJ2-3; 8 bases are shared with TRBD1. TRBV23-1 is an ORF for which the function is uncertain. J lost 8 bases, V lost 2 bases, and 15 bases had no gene match. This CDR3 region has 17 residues. The CDR3 coding sequence is TGCGCCAGCAGTCAACGTCCGGGACAGGAAAGACTGGCTACGCAGTATTTT. This gives the protein CASSQRPGQERLATQYF.

The gene calls are TRBV29-1 and TRBJ2-7; 7 positions match TRBD1. V trimming: 2 bases; J trimming: 3 bases; junction bases outside the gene matches: 4. The germline V gene has CDR1 SQVTM and CDR2 ANQGSEA. The CDR3 has 13 residues. The CDR3 region is CSVEWQGDYEQYF. DNA for the CDR3: TGCAGCGTTGAATGGCAGGGGGACTACGAGCAGTACTTC.

The CDR3 is CASSLAGRGLDGYTF. The CDR3 coding sequence is TGTGCCAGCAGCTTAGCGGGCAGGGGGCTGGATGGCTACACCTTC. The J gene is TRBJ1-2, the V gene TRBV7-9; 8 nucleotides line up with TRBD1. The germline V gene encodes CDR1 SEHNR and CDR2 FQNEAQ (reference sequence). This CDR3 contains 15 residues. With V trimmed by 0 bases and J by 6 bases, 6 bases remained unmatched.